These T cell receptor beta chains were read from a single sample in a study of T-cell reconstitution after alpha-beta-depleted transplantation in children. TCRdb ran MiXCR on the PCR reads and lists one entry per CDR3 protein. The sample contains 150,000 to 250,000 distinct CDR3 sequences, 6.3% of which appear only once. The specimen was PBMCs, collected before TCRalphabeta/CD19-depleted stem cell transplant. The receptor set was obtained from a girl less than two years old with combined immunodeficiency, due to receive a stem cell transplant. The CDR3 runs from the conserved cysteine through the conserved F or W. D genes are given only for firm matches. Rows may omit the clone size; those that give it use once, few, many or a size class.

many | TRBJ1-4 | TRBV15 | - | TGTGCCACCAGTAGGAGGAAGGATGAAAAACTGTTTTTT | CATSRRKDEKLFF
many | TRBJ2-7 | TRBV20-1 | TRBD2 | TGCAGTGCTAGGAGACTAGCGGGAGGCCGCTCCTACGAGCAGTACTTC | CSARRLAGGRSYEQYF
many | TRBJ2-7 | TRBV5-6 | - | TGTGCCAGCAGCTCACCGGAGAGCTCCTACGAGCAGTACTTC | CASSSPESSYEQYF
few | TRBJ2-1 | TRBV29-1 | TRBD2 | TGCAGCACCTGGAGGCTAGCGGGGAGGGATGAGCAGTTCTTC | CSTWRLAGRDEQFF
many | TRBJ2-1 | TRBV28 | - | TGTGCCAGCAGTCCGGAGATGGGTTACAATGAGCAGTTCTTC | CASSPEMGYNEQFF
many | TRBJ1-1 | TRBV20-1 | - | TGCAGTGCTATACAGACAGAAGCTTTCTTT | CSAIQTEAFF
many | TRBJ1-2 | TRBV2 | - | TGTGCCAGCAGTGATGGGGCTCCGAACTATGGCTACACCTTC | CASSDGAPNYGYTF
few | TRBJ1-4 | TRBV5-5 | - | TGTGCCAGCAGCTCCCCTGGCAGGGAGGAAGGTGAAAAACTGTTTTTT | CASSSPGREEGEKLFF
many | TRBJ2-1 | TRBV11-3 | TRBD2 | TGTGCCAGCAGCCCCGGGAGCGGGGGAGCCTACAATGAGCAGTTCTTC | CASSPGSGGAYNEQFF
few | TRBJ2-5 | TRBV11-2 | - | TGTGCCAGCAGCTGGAACCCTGACAGCCCAGGGACCCAGTACTTC | CASSWNPDSPGTQYF
many | TRBJ1-1 | TRBV12-3/TRBV12-4 | TRBD1 | TGTGCCAGCAGTTTAGCCCCGACAGGGGACTGGACTGAAGCTTTCTTT | CASSLAPTGDWTEAFF
many | TRBJ2-7 | TRBV5-5 | TRBD1 | TGTGCCAGCAGCTTGCAGCGTGGACAGGGTTTCTCCTACGAGCAGTACTTC | CASSLQRGQGFSYEQYF
- | TRBJ2-3 | TRBV20-1 | TRBD2 | TGCAGTGCGACCGGGACTAGCGGGATTAGCACAGATACGCAGTATTTT | CSATGTSGISTDTQYF
many | TRBJ2-7 | TRBV23-1 | - | TGCGCCAGCAGTCAATTAGGGGGACACTCCTACGAGCAGTACTTC | CASSQLGGHSYEQYF
many | TRBJ2-1 | TRBV20-1 | TRBD2 | TGCAGTGCTAGCGGGGGGGCCACGAATGAGCAGTTCTTC | CSASGGATNEQFF
few | TRBJ2-5 | TRBV20-1 | - | TGCAGTGCTTTAGGACATCTCGGTCAAGAGACCCAGTACTTC | CSALGHLGQETQYF
many | TRBJ1-1 | TRBV9 | - | TGTGCCAGCAGCGTAGGCGGAGGGAAGAACACTGAAGCTTTCTTT | CASSVGGGKNTEAFF
many | TRBJ1-6 | TRBV20-1 | - | TGCAGTGCTACCGAGCCGGGAGGGGTGGAGAATTCACCCCTCCACTTT | CSATEPGGVENSPLHF
many | TRBJ1-1 | TRBV4-3 | - | TGCGCCAGCAGCCAAGAATTGGGAGTGAACACTGAAGCTTTCTTT | CASSQELGVNTEAFF